This T cell receptor (beta chain) stems from a study of cytomegalovirus exposure and HLA in healthy donors. V dropped 6 bases and J dropped 7; count of bases not matched to a gene: 3. CDR3 length: 12 amino acids. The germline gives CDR1 SNHLY, CDR2 FYNNEI. The PCR was carried out with 60 Vbeta primers and 13 Jbeta primers. Clones were sequenced by immunoSEQ multiplex PCR, and TCRdb holds only the in-frame ones, with some missing. Of around 190,000 clones listed, around 87% were seen once; the top ten hold more than 1.5%. V and J are TRBV2 and TRBJ2-7; 10 nucleotides line up with TRBD2. The clonotype originates from a woman under 30 in good health and CMV-seronegative. The sample taken for sequencing was PBMCs. The CDR3, as DNA: TGTGCCAGCAGCTTACTAGCGGGGGAGCAGTACTTC. Translated, it gives CASSLLAGEQYF.